This TCR beta chain was observed in a study of CD8 T cells in Susac syndrome. Study at large: There were roughly six sequenced Susac syndrome patients with active disease and roughly 8 in remission. The study's findings and limits: Clonal expansion was missing from Susac syndrome CD4+ T cell repertoires.

Notes on this clonotype: Its target is not known.

RNA totalling roughly 0.45 to 1 ug underwent reverse transcription with random hexamers. With immunoSEQ multiplex PCR, TCR beta CDR3 was amplified across 54 Vbeta and 13 Jbeta. TCRdb re-analysed the immunoSEQ multiplex PCR reads in MiXCR, keeping a single row per CDR3 protein. The sample consists of about 71,000 distinct CDR3 sequences, around 93% of them appearing once. Trimming removed 2 bases from V and 4 bases from J, with 9 bases in between. Germline V gene sequence: CDR1 SGHTA, CDR2 FQGNSA. CDR3 length equals 14 residues. The chain combines TRBV7-2 with TRBJ1-3; D is unresolved. The TCR comes from a human donor with Susac syndrome. The sample taken for sequencing was CD4+ T cells from PBMCs. The CDR3 nucleotides are TGTGCCAGCAGCTTATTTGGGCTCGGAAACACCATATATTTT. This translates into CASSLFGLGNTIYF.